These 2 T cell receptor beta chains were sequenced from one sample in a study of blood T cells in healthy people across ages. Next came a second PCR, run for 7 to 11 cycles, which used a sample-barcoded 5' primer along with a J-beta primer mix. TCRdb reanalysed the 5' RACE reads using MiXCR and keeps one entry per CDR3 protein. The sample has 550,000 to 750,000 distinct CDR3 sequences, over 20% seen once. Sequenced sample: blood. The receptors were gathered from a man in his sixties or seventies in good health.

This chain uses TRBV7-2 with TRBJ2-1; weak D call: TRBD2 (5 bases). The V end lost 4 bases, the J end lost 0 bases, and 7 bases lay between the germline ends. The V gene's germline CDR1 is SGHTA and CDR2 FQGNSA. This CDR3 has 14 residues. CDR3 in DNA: TGTGCCAGCAGCTGGAGGAGCTCCTACAATGAGCAGTTCTTC. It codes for CASSWRSSYNEQFF.

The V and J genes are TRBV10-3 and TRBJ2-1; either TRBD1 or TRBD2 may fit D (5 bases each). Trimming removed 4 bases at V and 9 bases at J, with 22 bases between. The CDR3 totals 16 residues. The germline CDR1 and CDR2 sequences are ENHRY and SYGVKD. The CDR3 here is CAISVQSGTRSIEQFF. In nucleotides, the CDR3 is TGTGCCATCAGTGTCCAATCAGGGACCAGGTCCATTGAGCAGTTCTTC.